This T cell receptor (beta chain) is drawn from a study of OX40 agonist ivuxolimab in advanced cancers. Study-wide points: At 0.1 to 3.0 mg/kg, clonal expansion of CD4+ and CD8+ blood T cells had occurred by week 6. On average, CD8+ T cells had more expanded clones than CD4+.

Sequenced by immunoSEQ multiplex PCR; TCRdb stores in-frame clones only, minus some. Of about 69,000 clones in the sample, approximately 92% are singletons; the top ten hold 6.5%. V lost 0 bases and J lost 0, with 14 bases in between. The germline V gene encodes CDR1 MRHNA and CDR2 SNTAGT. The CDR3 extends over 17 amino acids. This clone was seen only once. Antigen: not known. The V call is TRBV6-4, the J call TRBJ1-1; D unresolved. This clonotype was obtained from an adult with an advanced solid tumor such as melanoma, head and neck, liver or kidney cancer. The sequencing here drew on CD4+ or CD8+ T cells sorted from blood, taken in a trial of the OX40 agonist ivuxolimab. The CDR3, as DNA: TGTGCCAGCAGTGACTCGTTTAACTGGGTGATGAACACTGAAGCTTTCTTT. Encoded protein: CASSDSFNWVMNTEAFF.